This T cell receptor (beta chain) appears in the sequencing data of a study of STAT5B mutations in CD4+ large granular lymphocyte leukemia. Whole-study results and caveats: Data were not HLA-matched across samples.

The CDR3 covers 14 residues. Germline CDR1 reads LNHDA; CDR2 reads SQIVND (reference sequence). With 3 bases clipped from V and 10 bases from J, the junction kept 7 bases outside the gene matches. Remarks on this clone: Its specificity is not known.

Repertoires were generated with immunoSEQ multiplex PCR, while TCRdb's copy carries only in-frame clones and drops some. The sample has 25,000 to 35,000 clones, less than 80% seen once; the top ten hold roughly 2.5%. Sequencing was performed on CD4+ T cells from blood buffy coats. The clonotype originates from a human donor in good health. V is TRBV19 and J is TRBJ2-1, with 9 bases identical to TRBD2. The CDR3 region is CASSMRLAESEQFF. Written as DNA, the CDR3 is TGTGCCAGTAGTATGAGACTAGCGGAATCGGAGCAGTTCTTC. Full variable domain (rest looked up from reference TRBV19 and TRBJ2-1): DGGITQSPKYLFRKEGQNVTLSCEQNLNHDAMYWYRQDPGQGLRLIYYSQIVNDFQKGDIAEGYSVSREKKESFPLTVTSAQKNPTAFYLCASSMRLAESEQFFGPGTRLTVL.